The entry below gives a single TCR beta chain sequence along with its context. What it binds is not known. A 120-subject validation cohort, separate from the 666-subject first cohort, supplied the donors. The data belong to a study of cytomegalovirus exposure and HLA in healthy donors. Study outcomes and limitations: Cytomegalovirus-associated status was assigned to 164 TCR beta chains. Three chains linked to CMV were shown in vitro to be specific for CMV antigens. One later analysis, an examination of the approximately 130 validation repertoires, found that first-cohort TCR clusters tended to co-occur in them.

The CDR3 covers 13 residues. Germline loops: CDR1 SQVTM, CDR2 ANQGSEA. V was trimmed by 5 bases and J by 1 base, leaving 11 bases between them. Assay: immunoSEQ multiplex PCR; the TCRdb copy retains only in-frame clones and omits some. The data show some 150,000 clones, with roughly nine tenths seen just once and 2% to 3% held by the top ten. The sequenced material came from PBMCs. This clonotype was sampled from a man aged 18 to 35 in good health and CMV-seropositive. The V gene is TRBV29-1, the J gene TRBJ1-1, with TRBD1 as a possible D gene (5 bases). CDR3 amino acids: CSVHSGENTEAFF. The CDR3 DNA reads as TGCAGCGTTCACTCGGGGGAGAACACTGAAGCTTTCTTT.